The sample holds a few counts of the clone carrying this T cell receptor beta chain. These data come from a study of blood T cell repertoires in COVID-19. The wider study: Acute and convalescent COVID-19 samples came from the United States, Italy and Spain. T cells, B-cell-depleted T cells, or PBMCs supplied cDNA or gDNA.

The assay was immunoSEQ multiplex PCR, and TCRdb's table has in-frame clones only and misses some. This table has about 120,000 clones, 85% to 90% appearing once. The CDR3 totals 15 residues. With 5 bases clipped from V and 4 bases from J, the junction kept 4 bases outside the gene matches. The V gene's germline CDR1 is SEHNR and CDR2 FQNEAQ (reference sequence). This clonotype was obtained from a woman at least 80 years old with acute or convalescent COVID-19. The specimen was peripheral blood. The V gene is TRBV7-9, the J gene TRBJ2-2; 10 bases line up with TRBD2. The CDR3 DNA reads TGTGCCAGCAGCACCAGACTAGCGGGCACCGGGGAGCTGTTTTTT. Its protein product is CASSTRLAGTGELFF.